This T cell receptor beta chain was retrieved from a study of control samples from healthy donors and cancer patients. This clone was detected only a few times. Germline-derived CDR1 and CDR2 are LGHDT and YNNKEL (reference sequence). The CDR3 consists of 13 residues. Trimming cost V 1 base and J 2 bases, with 5 bases left between them. Sequencing used immunoSEQ multiplex PCR; TCRdb keeps in-frame clones, though not all of them. Counted here are fewer than 120,000 clones, around nine tenths occurring once; the ten biggest clones make up about 3.7%. The specimen sequenced was PBMCs. This chain links TRBV3-1 (or the pseudogene TRBV3-2) with TRBJ1-2, with a tentative D call TRBD1 (5 bases). The receptor was isolated from a woman aged 60 to 75 with lung cancer. CDR3 in amino acids: CASSQAGNYGYTF. CDR3 coding DNA: TGTGCCAGCAGCCAAGCAGGGAACTATGGCTACACCTTC.